At least ten counts were recorded for the clone carrying this TCR beta chain. Time point defined: newly diagnosed GD, antithyroid drugs for less than 3 months. PBMC-extracted RNA yielded the TCR library. This specimen comes from a study of regulatory T cells in long-lasting Graves disease. About the study: New Graves' disease cases had less than 3 months of antithyroid drugs.

In building TCR beta libraries, iRepertoire HTBI primers were used together with Arm-PCR of CDR3 regions. TCRdb re-called the multiplex PCR reads with MiXCR, one entry per CDR3 protein. Of about 460,000 distinct CDR3 sequences in the sample, 14% were seen once. Trimming shortened V by 11 bases and J by 5 bases, and 19 bases separated the two germline ends. This CDR3 has 14 residues. CDR1 and CDR2 (germline): ENHRY, SYGVKD. This sample also belongs to another study, concerning T cells in Graves' hyperthyroidism and ophthalmopathy.

The receptor's source is a woman aged 50 to 60 with Graves disease. The chain couples TRBV10-3 to TRBJ2-1; a possible D gene is TRBD2 (6 bases). This specimen consisted of peripheral blood mononuclear cells (PBMCs), obtained at new diagnosis, from a patient treated with antithyroid drugs. CDR3 in DNA: TGTGCCTCATCGCGGGACCCAACCGACAATGAGCAGTTCTTC. It translates to CASSRDPTDNEQFF.